The sequence of this T cell receptor beta chain was determined in a study of neurological immune-mediated disorders (dated 2019 in TCRdb). As for the study more broadly: Among the roughly 34 multiple sclerosis patients, relapsing-remitting MS was present in roughly 30 and secondary progressive MS was present in 3. Using UMI-based sequencing, the study compared peripheral blood TCR-beta repertoires from patients with HTLV-I-associated myelopathy (HAM/TSP), patients with multiple sclerosis, and healthy controls. Alongside PBMC samples, the set of approximately 100 TCR-beta libraries contained longitudinal samples, technical triplicates, and paired CD4+ and CD8+ T-cell subsets that had been sorted. Of the approximately 68 subjects in the cohort, some 14 were HAM/TSP patients, approximately 34 were multiple sclerosis patients, and roughly 20 were healthy controls. Here is what the overall study found, with its caveats: No clinical or MRI features were associated with the MS cluster, and the authors said that larger cohorts are needed. In a phylogenetic analysis, the repertoires of 18 out of 34 MS patients fell into a single cluster of related CDR3 sequences, pointing to a possible signature at the repertoire level. No identical CDR3 amino acid sequences were found to be shared among expanded clones across subjects, suggesting that TCR-beta repertoires were private in all groups. TCR clonal expansion was highest in HAM/TSP patients and lowest in MS patients, with MS patients falling below even healthy controls.

For unsorted PBMC libraries, 2 million PBMCs were used after storage in RNAlater at -80 degrees C until RNA extraction. Multiple sclerosis patients were enrolled in a US clinical protocol under which disease progression was evaluated by magnetic resonance imaging. PBMCs were separated from peripheral blood using Ficoll-Hypaque density gradient centrifugation and then cryopreserved in liquid nitrogen. In this sample, this clonotype turned up many times. It has no known antigen specificity. Base quality data are lacking; no much larger clone is found one base away. cDNA synthesis used template-switch 5'RACE with a primer carrying a 10-nucleotide random unique molecular identifier tagging each TCR transcript. Every sequencing run yielded over 180 million TCR-beta sequences covering 15-18 subjects. The RNeasy kit was used for extraction of total RNA. The KAPA Real-time Library Amplification kit was used to amplify TCR-beta VDJ regions with primers targeting the TCR constant region and the 5'RACE anchor. A first PCR added sample indexes and Illumina adaptors, after which a second PCR increased the library yield. The roughly 650 bp TCR product was size-selected on a 2% E-gel SizeSelection system after Ampure bead purification. Before pooling, library quality was assessed on a Bioanalyzer, concentration was determined with Qubit, and library quantification was performed with the Kapa Library Quantification kit. Paired-end 2 x 150 bp sequencing of the libraries was performed on an Illumina HiSeq 2500. To increase sequence diversity, roughly 24-31% phiX was spiked into each library pool. The study's own analysis went as follows. The UMI-based MiGEC pipeline processed quality-filtered reads and removed over 75% of raw TCR sequences during error correction. VDJ genes were aligned to IMGT germline references, and clonotypes were defined by unique CDR3 amino acid sequence plus V-J genes. VDJtools evaluated clonal expansion, Shannon diversity and CDR3 relatedness (CalcPairwiseDistances, ClusterSamples); CLCbio workbench built phylogenetic trees. Expanded clones were defined as having at least 8 unique UMIs, based on coefficient-of-variation modelling across technical triplicates. TCRdb reworked the public reads: Q25 trimming with fastp, MiXCR clone assembly, productive beta chains retained. Each record represents a unique CDR3 protein, reported with the most common genes and DNA among its rows. TCRdb, rather than the study authors, made the V and J calls. The sample yields 60,000 or so distinct CDR3 sequences; about 3.2% were counted once. The ten largest clones represent roughly 6.6% of the sample.

Sequencing input: PBMCs. This TCR was recovered from a woman between 55 and 75 years old with multiple sclerosis.

The CDR3 amino acid sequence is: CASAWGLANEKLFF. The nucleotide sequence is TGCGCCAGCGCCTGGGGTTTGGCTAATGAAAAACTGTTTTTT. This chain is built from TRBV4-1 and TRBJ1-4, with the D gene uncertain. The CDR3 measures 14 amino acids from cysteine to phenylalanine. The retained sequence is limited to the CDR3, 42 bases, with the frame set at the first base. V is pared back by 8 bases and J by 3 bases, with 13 bases lying between the germline termini. Looking up the germline V gene yields CDR1 MGHRA and CDR2 YSYEKL.